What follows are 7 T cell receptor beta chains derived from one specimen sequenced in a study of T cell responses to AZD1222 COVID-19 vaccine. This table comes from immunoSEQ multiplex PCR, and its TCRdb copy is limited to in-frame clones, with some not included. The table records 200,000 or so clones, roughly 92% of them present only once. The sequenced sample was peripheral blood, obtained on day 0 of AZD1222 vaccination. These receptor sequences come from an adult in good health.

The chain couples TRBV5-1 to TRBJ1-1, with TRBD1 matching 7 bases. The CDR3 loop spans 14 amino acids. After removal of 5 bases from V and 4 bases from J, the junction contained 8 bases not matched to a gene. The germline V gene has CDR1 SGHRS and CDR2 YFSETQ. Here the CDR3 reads CASRVGDSGTEAFF. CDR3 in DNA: TGCGCCAGCAGGGTTGGGGACAGTGGCACTGAAGCTTTCTTT.

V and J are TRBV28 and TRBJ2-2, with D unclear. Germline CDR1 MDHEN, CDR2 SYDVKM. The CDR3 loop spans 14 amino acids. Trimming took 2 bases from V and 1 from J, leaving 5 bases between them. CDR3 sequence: CASSLLQNTGELFF. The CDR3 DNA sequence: TGTGCCAGCAGTTTACTACAGAACACCGGGGAGCTGTTTTTT. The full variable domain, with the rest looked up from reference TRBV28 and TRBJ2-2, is DVKVTQSSRYLVKRTGEKVFLECVQDMDHENMFWYRQDPGLGLRLIYFSYDVKMKEKGDIPEGYSVSREKKERFSLILESASTNQTSMYLCASSLLQNTGELFFGEGSRLTVL.

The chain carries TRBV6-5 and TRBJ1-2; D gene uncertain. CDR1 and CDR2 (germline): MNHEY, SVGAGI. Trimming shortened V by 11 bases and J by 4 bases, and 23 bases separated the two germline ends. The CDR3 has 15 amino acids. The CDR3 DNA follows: TGTGCCTCCGTACGAGACTCCGCCAATACCTATGGCTACACCTTC. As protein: CASVRDSANTYGYTF.

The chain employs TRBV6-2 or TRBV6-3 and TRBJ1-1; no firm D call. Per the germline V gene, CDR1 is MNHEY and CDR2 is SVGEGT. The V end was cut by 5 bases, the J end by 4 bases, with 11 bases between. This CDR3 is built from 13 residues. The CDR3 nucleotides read TGTGCCAGCAGTCAGACCCTAGCCACTGAAGCTTTCTTT. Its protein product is CASSQTLATEAFF.

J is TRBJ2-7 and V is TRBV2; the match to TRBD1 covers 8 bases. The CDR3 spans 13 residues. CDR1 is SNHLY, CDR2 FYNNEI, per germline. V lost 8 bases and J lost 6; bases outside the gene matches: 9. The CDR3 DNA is TGTGCCAGCCACCGGACAGGGTTTACCGAGCAGTACGTC. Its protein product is CASHRTGFTEQYV.

The CDR3, as DNA: TGTGCCAGCAGCAAAATCGAACCTAACCTTGAAAAACTGTTTTTT. Its protein product is CASSKIEPNLEKLFF. The chain is built from TRBV21-1 and TRBJ1-4. TRBV21-1 is a recognized pseudogene. The CDR3 loop spans 15 amino acids.

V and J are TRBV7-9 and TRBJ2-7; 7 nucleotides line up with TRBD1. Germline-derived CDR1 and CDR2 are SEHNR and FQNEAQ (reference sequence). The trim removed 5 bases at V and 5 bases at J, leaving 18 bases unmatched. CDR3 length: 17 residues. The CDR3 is CASSPLGRDSLRNEQYV. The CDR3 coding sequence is TGTGCCAGCAGCCCCTTAGGTCGGGACAGCCTTAGAAACGAGCAGTACGTC.